This TCR beta chain appears in the sequencing data of a study of shared clonotypes between healthy human individuals. General study points: Naive CD4 clonotypes overlapped across a handful of donors at about 5%. Enrolling few donors narrowed the genetic and exposure-history diversity that was represented.

The method was immunoSEQ multiplex PCR; TCRdb's version includes in-frame clones alone and lacks a portion of them. The sample includes roughly 500,000 clones, 95% to 97% of them seen just once. The study separated CD4+ cells into CD45RA+ naive and CD45RA-negative memory subsets. About this clone: What it binds is not known.

The sequencing sample was made of naive CD4+ T cells sorted from blood. The subset was: CD45RA+ positively selected. The source of this sequence is a woman aged 25 to 39 in good health.

This CDR3 reads CASIQWGGDTGELFF. CDR3 DNA sequence: TGTGCCAGTATTCAATGGGGGGGAGACACCGGGGAGCTGTTTTTT. This chain links TRBV19 with TRBJ2-2; 7 nucleotides align to TRBD2. CDR3 length equals 15 residues. Germline V lookup: CDR1 LNHDA, CDR2 SQIVND (reference sequence). The V gene end was trimmed by 7 bases and the J gene end by 3 bases; junction bases not matched to a gene: 8.